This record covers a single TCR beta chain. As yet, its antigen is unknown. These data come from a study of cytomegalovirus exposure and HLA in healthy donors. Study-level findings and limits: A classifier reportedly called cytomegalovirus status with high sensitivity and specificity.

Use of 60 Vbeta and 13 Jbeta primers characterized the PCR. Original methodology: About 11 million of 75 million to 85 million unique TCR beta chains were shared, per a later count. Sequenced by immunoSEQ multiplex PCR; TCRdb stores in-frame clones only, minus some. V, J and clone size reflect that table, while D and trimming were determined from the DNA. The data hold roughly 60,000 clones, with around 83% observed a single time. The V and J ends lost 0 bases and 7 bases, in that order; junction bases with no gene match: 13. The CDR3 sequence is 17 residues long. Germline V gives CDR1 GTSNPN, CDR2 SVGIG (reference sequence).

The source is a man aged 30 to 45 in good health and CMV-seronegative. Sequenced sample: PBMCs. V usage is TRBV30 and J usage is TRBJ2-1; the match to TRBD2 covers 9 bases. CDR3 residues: CAWSVRSAAGGPNEQFF. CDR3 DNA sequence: TGTGCCTGGAGTGTAAGGTCGGCGGCGGGAGGGCCGAATGAGCAGTTCTTC.